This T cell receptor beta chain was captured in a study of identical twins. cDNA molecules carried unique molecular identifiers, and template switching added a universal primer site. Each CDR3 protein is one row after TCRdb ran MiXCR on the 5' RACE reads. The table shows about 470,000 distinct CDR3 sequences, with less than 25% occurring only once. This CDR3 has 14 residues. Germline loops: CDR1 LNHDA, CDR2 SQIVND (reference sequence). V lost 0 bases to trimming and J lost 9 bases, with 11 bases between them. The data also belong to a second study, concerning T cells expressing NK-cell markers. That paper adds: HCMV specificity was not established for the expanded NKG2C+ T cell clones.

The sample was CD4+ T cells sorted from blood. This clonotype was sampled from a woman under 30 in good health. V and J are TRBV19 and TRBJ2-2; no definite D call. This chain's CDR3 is CASSIDSGVRELFF. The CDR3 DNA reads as TGTGCCAGTAGTATAGATTCTGGGGTCCGGGAGCTGTTTTTT.